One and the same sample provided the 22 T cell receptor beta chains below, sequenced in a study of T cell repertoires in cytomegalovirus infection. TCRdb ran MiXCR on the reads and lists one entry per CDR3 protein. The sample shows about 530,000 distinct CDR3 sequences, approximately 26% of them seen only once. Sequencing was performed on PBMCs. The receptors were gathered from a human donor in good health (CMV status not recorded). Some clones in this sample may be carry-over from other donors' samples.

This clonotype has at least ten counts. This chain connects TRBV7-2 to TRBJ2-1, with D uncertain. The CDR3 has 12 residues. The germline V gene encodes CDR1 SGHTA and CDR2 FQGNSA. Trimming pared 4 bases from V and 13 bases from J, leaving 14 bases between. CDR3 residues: CASSSIRTEQFF. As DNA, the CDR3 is TGTGCCAGCAGCTCCATCAGGACGGAACAGTTCTTC.

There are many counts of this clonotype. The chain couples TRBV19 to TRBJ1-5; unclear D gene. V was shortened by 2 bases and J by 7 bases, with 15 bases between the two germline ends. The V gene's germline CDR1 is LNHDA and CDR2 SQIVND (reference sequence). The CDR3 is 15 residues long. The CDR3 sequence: CASSISGMTRQPQHF. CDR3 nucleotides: TGTGCCAGTAGTATATCTGGCATGACGAGGCAGCCCCAGCATTTT.

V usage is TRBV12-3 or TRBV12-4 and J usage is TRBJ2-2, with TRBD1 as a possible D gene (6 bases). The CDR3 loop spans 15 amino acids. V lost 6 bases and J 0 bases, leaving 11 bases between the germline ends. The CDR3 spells CASSLTGSNTGELFF. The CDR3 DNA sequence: TGTGCCAGCAGCCTCACAGGGTCGAACACCGGGGAGCTGTTTTTT.

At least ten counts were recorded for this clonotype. The CDR3 nucleotides read TGTGCCAGCAGCTCGACAGGGCGGGCCGGGGAGCTGTTTTTT. Its translation: CASSSTGRAGELFF. This chain links TRBV7-2 with TRBJ2-2; TRBD1 matches at 7 bases. The CDR3 runs to 14 residues. After removal of 4 bases from V and 6 bases from J, the junction contained 5 bases not matched to a gene. Per the germline V gene, CDR1 is SGHTA and CDR2 is FQGNSA.

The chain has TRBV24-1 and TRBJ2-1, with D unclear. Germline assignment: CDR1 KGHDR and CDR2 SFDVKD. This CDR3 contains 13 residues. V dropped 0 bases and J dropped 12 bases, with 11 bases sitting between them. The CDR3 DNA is TGTGCCACCAGTGATTTGAGGCATGCCGGGCAGTTCTTC. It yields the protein CATSDLRHAGQFF.

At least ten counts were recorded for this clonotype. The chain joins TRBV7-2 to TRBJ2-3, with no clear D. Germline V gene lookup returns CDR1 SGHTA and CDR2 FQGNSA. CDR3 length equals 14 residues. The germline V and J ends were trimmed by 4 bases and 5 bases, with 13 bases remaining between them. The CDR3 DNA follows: TGTGCCAGCAGCTCTAATGGTGTGGGAGATACGCAGTATTTT. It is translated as CASSSNGVGDTQYF.

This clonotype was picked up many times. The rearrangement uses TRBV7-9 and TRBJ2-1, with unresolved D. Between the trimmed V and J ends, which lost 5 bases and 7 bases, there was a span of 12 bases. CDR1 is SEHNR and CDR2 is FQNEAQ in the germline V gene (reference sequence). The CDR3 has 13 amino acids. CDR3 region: CASSLGYTNEQFF. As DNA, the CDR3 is TGTGCCAGCAGCCTTGGCTACACGAATGAGCAGTTCTTC.

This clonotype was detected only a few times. CDR3 sequence (DNA): TGTGCCACCAGCAGAGAGTTCGGCGGGAGAATCCACGAGCAGTACGTC. Protein: CATSREFGGRIHEQYV. The chain uses TRBV15 and TRBJ2-7, with 7 bases fitting TRBD2. Losses at the gene ends were 0 bases for V and 5 bases for J; bases not matched to a gene: 10. Germline CDR1 LNHNV, CDR2 YYDKDF (reference sequence). The CDR3 length is 16 residues.

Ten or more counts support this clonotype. The CDR3 sequence is CASTRDRGGYEQYF. The CDR3 nucleotides are TGTGCCAGCACCCGGGACAGGGGCGGCTACGAGCAGTACTTC. This sequence joins TRBV6-2 or TRBV6-3 and TRBJ2-7; 10 bases agree with TRBD1. The CDR3 spans 14 residues. V shed 7 bases and J 3 bases; nucleotides not matched to a gene: 6. The germline V gene has CDR1 MNHEY and CDR2 SVGEGT.

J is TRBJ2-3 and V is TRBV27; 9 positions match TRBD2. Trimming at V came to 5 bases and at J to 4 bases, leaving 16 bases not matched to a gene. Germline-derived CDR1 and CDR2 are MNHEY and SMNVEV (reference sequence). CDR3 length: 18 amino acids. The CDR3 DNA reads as TGTGCCAGCAGTCCCTATCCGCCTCGGCGGGAGGGTGCAGATACGCAGTATTTT. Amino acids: CASSPYPPRREGADTQYF.

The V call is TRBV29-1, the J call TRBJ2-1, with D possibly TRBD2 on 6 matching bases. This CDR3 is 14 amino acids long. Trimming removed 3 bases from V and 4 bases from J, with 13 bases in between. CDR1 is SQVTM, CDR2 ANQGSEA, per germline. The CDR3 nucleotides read TGCAGCGTTGACTCAGCGGGCGTGTACAATGAGCAGTTCTTC. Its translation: CSVDSAGVYNEQFF.

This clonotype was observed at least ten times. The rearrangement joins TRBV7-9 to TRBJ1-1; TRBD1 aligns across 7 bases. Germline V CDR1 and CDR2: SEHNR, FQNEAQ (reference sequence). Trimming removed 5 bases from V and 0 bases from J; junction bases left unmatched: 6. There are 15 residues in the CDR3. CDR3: CASSPWDSMNTEAFF. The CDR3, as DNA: TGTGCCAGCAGCCCCTGGGACAGCATGAACACTGAAGCTTTCTTT.

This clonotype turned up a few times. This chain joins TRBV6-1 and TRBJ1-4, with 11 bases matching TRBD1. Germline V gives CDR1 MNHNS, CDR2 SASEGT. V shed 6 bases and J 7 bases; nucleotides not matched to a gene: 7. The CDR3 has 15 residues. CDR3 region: CASSRTGGLTEKLFF. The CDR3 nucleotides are TGTGCCAGCAGCCGGACAGGGGGCTTGACTGAAAAACTGTTTTTT.

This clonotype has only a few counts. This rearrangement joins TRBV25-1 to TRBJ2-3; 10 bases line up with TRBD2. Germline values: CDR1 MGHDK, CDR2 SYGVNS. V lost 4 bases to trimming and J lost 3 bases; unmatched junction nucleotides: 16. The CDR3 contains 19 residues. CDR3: CASSGPRPTSGEYTDTQYF. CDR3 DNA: TGTGCCAGCAGTGGCCCCCGGCCTACTAGCGGGGAGTATACAGATACGCAGTATTTT.

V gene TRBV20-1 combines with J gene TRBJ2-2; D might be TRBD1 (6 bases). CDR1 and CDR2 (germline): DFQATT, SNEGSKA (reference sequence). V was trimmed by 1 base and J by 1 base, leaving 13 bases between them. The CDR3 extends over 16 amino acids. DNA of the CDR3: TGCAGTGCTAGAGCCTCCGGGACAAAGAACACCGGGGAGCTGTTTTTT. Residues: CSARASGTKNTGELFF.

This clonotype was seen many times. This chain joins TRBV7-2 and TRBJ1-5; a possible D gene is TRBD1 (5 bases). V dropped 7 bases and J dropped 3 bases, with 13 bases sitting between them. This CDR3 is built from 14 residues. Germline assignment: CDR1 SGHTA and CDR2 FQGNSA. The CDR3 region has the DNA TGTGCCAGCAACTTCGACAGCTTCAATCAGCCCCAGCATTTT. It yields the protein CASNFDSFNQPQHF.

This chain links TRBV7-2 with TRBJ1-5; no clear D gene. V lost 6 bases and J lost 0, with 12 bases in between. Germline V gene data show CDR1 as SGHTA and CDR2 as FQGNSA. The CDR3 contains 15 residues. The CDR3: CASSFTSGSNQPQHF. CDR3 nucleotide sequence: TGTGCCAGCAGTTTTACCTCCGGTAGCAATCAGCCCCAGCATTTT. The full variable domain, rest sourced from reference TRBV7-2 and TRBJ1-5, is GAGVSQSPSNKVTEKGKDVELRCDPISGHTALYWYRQSLGQGLEFLIYFQGNSAPDKSGLPSDRFSAERTGGSVSTLTIQRTQQEDSAVYLCASSFTSGSNQPQHFGDGTRLSIL.

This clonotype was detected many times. CDR3 residues: CASSLEGTTLNEQFF. The DNA of the CDR3 is TGTGCCAGCAGCTTAGAAGGGACTACATTGAATGAGCAGTTCTTC. J is TRBJ2-1 and V is TRBV7-2, with 7 bases fitting TRBD2. Germline CDR1 and CDR2: SGHTA and FQGNSA. This CDR3 region has 15 residues. The junction had 7 bases not matched to a gene; V was cut back by 1 base and J by 7 bases.

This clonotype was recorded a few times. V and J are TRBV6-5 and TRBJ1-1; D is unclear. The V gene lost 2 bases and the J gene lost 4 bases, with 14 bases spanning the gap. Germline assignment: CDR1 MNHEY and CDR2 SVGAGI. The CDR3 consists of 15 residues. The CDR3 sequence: CASSYVYGGGTEAFF. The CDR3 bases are TGTGCCAGCAGTTACGTGTACGGCGGCGGCACTGAAGCTTTCTTT.

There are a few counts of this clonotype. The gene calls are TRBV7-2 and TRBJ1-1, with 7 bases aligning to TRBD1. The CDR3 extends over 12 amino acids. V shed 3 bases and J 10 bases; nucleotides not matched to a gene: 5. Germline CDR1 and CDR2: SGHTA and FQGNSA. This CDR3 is CASSLGGGTAFF. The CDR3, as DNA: TGTGCCAGCAGCTTGGGAGGGGGCACAGCTTTCTTT. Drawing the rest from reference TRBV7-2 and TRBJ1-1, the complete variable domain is GAGVSQSPSNKVTEKGKDVELRCDPISGHTALYWYRQSLGQGLEFLIYFQGNSAPDKSGLPSDRFSAERTGGSVSTLTIQRTQQEDSAVYLCASSLGGGTAFFGQGTRLTVV.

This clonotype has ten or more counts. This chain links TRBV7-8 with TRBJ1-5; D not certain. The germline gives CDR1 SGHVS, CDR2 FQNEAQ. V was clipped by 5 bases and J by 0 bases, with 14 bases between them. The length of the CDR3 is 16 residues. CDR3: CASSPRRHLSNQPQHF. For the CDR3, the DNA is TGTGCCAGCAGCCCCCGCCGACACCTTAGCAATCAGCCCCAGCATTTT.

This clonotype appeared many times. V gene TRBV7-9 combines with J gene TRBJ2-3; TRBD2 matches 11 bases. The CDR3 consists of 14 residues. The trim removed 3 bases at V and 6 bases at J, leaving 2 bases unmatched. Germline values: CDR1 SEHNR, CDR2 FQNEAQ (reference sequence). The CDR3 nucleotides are TGTGCCAGCAGCTTCGGGACTAGCGGTGATACGCAGTATTTT. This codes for CASSFGTSGDTQYF.